This TCR beta chain is from a study of early T cells in non-severe SARS-CoV-2 infection. The wider study: With bulk RNA from unsorted whole blood as input, sequencing yielded unpaired chains.

The CDR3 contains 13 residues. The V end lost 0 bases, the J end lost 5 bases, and 8 bases lay between the germline ends. Germline loops: CDR1 SGHRS, CDR2 YFSETQ. TCRdb reprocessed the 5' RACE reads via MiXCR and lists one record per CDR3 protein. The repertoire consists of roughly 86,000 distinct CDR3 sequences, with approximately 14% occurring once and the leading ten covering 0.5% to 0.75%. Ten or more counts support this clonotype. The sample taken for sequencing was whole blood. The chain has TRBV5-1 and TRBJ2-5; D is unclear. The source of this sequence is an adult who was a healthcare worker with PCR-confirmed SARS-CoV-2 infection or an uninfected control (not recorded which). The CDR3 DNA follows: TGCGCCAGCAGCTTGGGCAGCCACGAGACCCAGTACTTC. Its translation is CASSLGSHETQYF.